This passage covers 31 T cell receptor beta chains from one sample sequenced in a study of blood T cell repertoires in COVID-19. The data were produced by immunoSEQ multiplex PCR, yet TCRdb's version contains in-frame clones alone and is incomplete. This table holds more than 350,000 clones, 88% found once. The sequencing sample was made of PBMCs or T cells enriched from blood (not recorded which). Receptors were obtained from a woman under 30 who had been exposed to COVID-19.

CDR3 DNA: TGCGCCAGCAGCTCGACAGGTTCTTACAATGAGCAGTTCTTC. Amino acids: CASSSTGSYNEQFF. The chain carries TRBV5-1 and TRBJ2-1, with D maybe TRBD1 (6 bases). The CDR3 loop spans 14 amino acids. V was pared by 3 bases and J by 4 bases, with 11 bases between. Germline loops: CDR1 SGHRS, CDR2 YFSETQ.

V and J are TRBV5-8 and TRBJ1-1; 7 bases line up with TRBD1. Unmatched junction bases numbered 4, after V lost 0 bases and J lost 2 bases. CDR3 length: 15 residues. Germline lookup yields CDR1 SGHTS and CDR2 YDEGEE. As DNA, the CDR3 is TGTGCCAGCAGCTTGGACGACAGGGCCAACACTGAAGCTTTCTTT. It codes for CASSLDDRANTEAFF.

The rearrangement links TRBV10-3 to TRBJ2-1; D perhaps matches TRBD1 (6 bases). The CDR3 runs 17 residues. V gave up 3 bases and J gave up 1 base, with 16 bases separating them. CDR1 is ENHRY, CDR2 SYGVKD, per germline. The CDR3 DNA reads as TGTGCCATCAGTGACTTACCGGGACATTCTTCCTACAATGAGCAGTTCTTC. Translation gives CAISDLPGHSSYNEQFF.

This clone has only one observation. The V and J genes are TRBV11-2 and TRBJ2-7; D is ambiguous. V lost 5 bases to trimming and J lost 5 bases, with 7 bases between them. The V gene's germline CDR1 is SGHAT and CDR2 FQNNGV. The CDR3 is made up of 11 amino acids. CDR3 region: CASSAQDEQYF. In DNA, the CDR3 is TGTGCCAGCAGCGCCCAGGACGAGCAGTACTTC.

The CDR3 reads CASSIVQGWSYNEQFF. CDR3 DNA: TGTGCCAGCAGTATCGTACAGGGTTGGTCCTACAATGAGCAGTTCTTC. This chain uses TRBV2 with TRBJ2-1; TRBD1 might be the D (6 bases). This CDR3 is 16 amino acids long. The germline gives CDR1 SNHLY, CDR2 FYNNEI. With 5 bases removed from V and 1 base from J, the gap between germline ends came to 15 bases.

The rearrangement joins TRBV9 to TRBJ2-7, with TRBD2 identical over 8 bases. The CDR3 runs 15 residues. V gave up 2 bases and J gave up 0 bases; unmatched junction bases: 4. Per germline, CDR1 SGDLS and CDR2 YYNGEE. CDR3 sequence reads: CASSVSGSPSYEQYF. The CDR3 DNA is TGTGCCAGCAGCGTGAGCGGGAGTCCCTCCTACGAGCAGTACTTC.

CDR3 DNA sequence: TGTGCCAGCAGTTACTCGCTGGGTAGCGGGAGGGAGACCCAGTACTTC. This translates into CASSYSLGSGRETQYF. This sequence joins TRBV6-2 or TRBV6-3 and TRBJ2-5, with 10 bases identical to TRBD2. The V segment lost 0 bases and the J segment 5 bases; nucleotides outside the gene matches: 6. The CDR3 is 16 amino acids. The germline V gene has CDR1 MNHEY and CDR2 SVGEGT.

V gene TRBV7-2 combines with J gene TRBJ1-2; maybe TRBD1 (6 bases). From germline, CDR1 is SGHTA and CDR2 FQGNSA. This CDR3 is built from 16 residues. Trimming left V 3 bases short and J 4 bases short, with 18 bases between. The CDR3 protein is CASSFDRLGSGYGYTF. Written as DNA, the CDR3 is TGTGCCAGCAGCTTTGACAGGCTAGGGTCGGGCTATGGCTACACCTTC.

The chain joins TRBV27 to TRBJ2-7; TRBD2 agrees at 10 bases. The CDR3 extends over 15 amino acids. Germline assignment: CDR1 MNHEY and CDR2 SMNVEV (reference sequence). Germline trimming cut 0 bases from V and 4 bases from J; bases unmatched to any gene: 3. The CDR3 nucleotides read TGTGCCAGCAGTTTATCGTCAGCGGGAGGGTACGAGCAGTACTTC. Its protein is CASSLSSAGGYEQYF.

The gene calls are TRBV4-2 and TRBJ2-3; 9 nucleotides line up with TRBD2. Germline V gene lookup returns CDR1 LGHNA and CDR2 YNFKEQ. The V segment lost 0 bases and the J segment 4 bases; nucleotides outside the gene matches: 11. The CDR3 consists of 18 residues. In DNA, the CDR3 is TGTGCCAGCAGCCAAGAATCGCTTTTAGCGGGGGAGTCAGATACGCAGTATTTT. It encodes CASSQESLLAGESDTQYF.

The rearrangement uses TRBV11-2 and TRBJ2-5; D might be TRBD2 (5 bases). The CDR3 runs to 14 residues. Germline CDR1 SGHAT, CDR2 FQNNGV. Trimming removed 1 base from V and 4 bases from J, with 10 bases in between. The DNA for the CDR3 is TGTGCCAGCAGCTTAGGACCCCGGGGAGAGACCCAGTACTTC. Its translation: CASSLGPRGETQYF.

The rearrangement joins TRBV6-6 to TRBJ1-3, with TRBD1 identical over 8 bases. The CDR3 has 14 amino acids. Per germline, CDR1 MNHNY and CDR2 SVGAGI (reference sequence). Trimming cost V 2 bases and J 3 bases; bases outside gene matches: 0. CDR3: CASSYGQGGNTIYF. The CDR3 DNA reads as TGTGCCAGCAGTTACGGACAGGGTGGAAACACCATATATTTT.

This clone was observed once. The V gene is TRBV27, the J gene TRBJ1-5; D is uncertain. The germline V gene encodes CDR1 MNHEY and CDR2 SMNVEV (reference sequence). V was cut by 3 bases and J by 8 bases, with 8 bases left in between. This CDR3 comprises 12 residues. This chain's CDR3 is CASSFLGEPQHF. The CDR3, as DNA: TGTGCCAGCAGTTTTCTCGGGGAGCCCCAGCATTTT.

The V and J genes are TRBV10-3 and TRBJ1-1; D perhaps matches TRBD1 (6 bases). The germline gives CDR1 ENHRY, CDR2 SYGVKD. The CDR3 contains 14 residues. V lost 3 bases to trimming and J lost 4 bases, with 12 bases between them. Here the CDR3 DNA reads TGTGCCATCAGTGATTTACAGGGACGCACTGAAGCTTTCTTT. It encodes CAISDLQGRTEAFF.

The sample holds a few counts of this clone. The V and J genes are TRBV29-1 and TRBJ1-2, with unresolved D. Germline loops: CDR1 SQVTM, CDR2 ANQGSEA. V lost 8 bases, J lost 6 bases, and 22 bases lay in between. This CDR3 comprises 14 residues. The CDR3 sequence is CSIFQPPGSNGYTF. CDR3 DNA: TGCAGCATATTCCAACCGCCGGGATCCAATGGCTACACCTTC.

Turning to this clone: Other DNA sequences in this specimen translate into the identical CDR3. The V and J genes are TRBV13 and TRBJ2-7; 9 bases match TRBD1. The CDR3 is 14 residues long. Germline V gene lookup returns CDR1 PRHDT and CDR2 FYEKMQ (reference sequence). Trimming at V came to 3 bases and at J to 4 bases, leaving 4 bases not matched to a gene. This CDR3 is CASSLGQGYYEQYF. CDR3 nucleotide sequence: TGTGCCAGCAGCTTGGGACAGGGTTATTACGAGCAGTACTTC.

The V and J genes are TRBV25-1 and TRBJ1-1; 11 bases match TRBD1. Germline V gene sequence: CDR1 MGHDK, CDR2 SYGVNS. V gave up 1 base and J gave up 5 bases; unmatched junction bases: 12. This CDR3 region has 18 residues. This CDR3 is CASSELIPRTGGSTEAFF. Here the CDR3 DNA reads TGTGCCAGCAGTGAATTAATCCCTCGGACAGGGGGCTCGACTGAAGCTTTCTTT.

This clone has more than one count but fewer than ten. V gene TRBV3-1 (or the pseudogene TRBV3-2) combines with J gene TRBJ2-7; 7 bases are a match to TRBD2. The CDR3 covers 15 residues. The V segment lost 0 bases and the J segment 4 bases; nucleotides outside the gene matches: 6. Germline lookup yields CDR1 LGHDT and CDR2 YNNKEL (reference sequence). Written as DNA, the CDR3 is TGTGCCAGCAGCCAAGAAGTTCTAGCGGCGTACGAGCAGTACTTC. Translating gives CASSQEVLAAYEQYF.

CDR3 sequence (DNA): TGTGCCAGCAGTTTGCAACAGGGGGGATATGGCTACACCTTC. Protein: CASSLQQGGYGYTF. The chain combines TRBV28 with TRBJ1-2; 8 nucleotides align to TRBD1. This CDR3 comprises 14 residues. The germline V gene encodes CDR1 MDHEN and CDR2 SYDVKM. V lost 3 bases to trimming and J lost 5 bases; unmatched junction nucleotides: 5.

This sequence joins TRBV7-9 and TRBJ2-1; D is ambiguous. The CDR3 covers 12 residues. Germline loops: CDR1 SEHNR, CDR2 FQNEAQ (reference sequence). Trimming shortened V by 1 base and J by 9 bases, and 7 bases separated the two germline ends. The CDR3 region has the DNA TGTGCCAGCAGCTTAGTCTCGGGTGAGCAGTTCTTC. It translates to CASSLVSGEQFF.

J is TRBJ2-6 and V is TRBV11-2; no clear D gene. Between the trimmed V and J ends, which lost 5 bases and 0 bases, there was a span of 11 bases. In germline, CDR1 is SGHAT, CDR2 FQNNGV. The CDR3 totals 16 residues. DNA for the CDR3: TGTGCCAGCAGCGTAGGGCCCAACTCTGGGGCCAACGTCCTGACTTTC. Residues: CASSVGPNSGANVLTF.

J is TRBJ1-4 and V is TRBV5-5; D not certain. Germline lookup yields CDR1 SGHKS and CDR2 YYEKEE (reference sequence). This CDR3 contains 16 residues. Trimming stripped 0 bases from V and 5 bases from J, with 14 bases between. Written as DNA, the CDR3 is TGTGCCAGCAGCTTGGTTTCATCGGGATTAAATGAAAAACTGTTTTTT. It yields the protein CASSLVSSGLNEKLFF.

This sequence joins TRBV23-1 and TRBJ1-5; TRBD1 matches at 7 bases. TRBV23-1 is treated as an ORF (open reading frame) with a function not yet certain. The V gene end was trimmed by 3 bases and the J gene end by 6 bases; junction bases not matched to a gene: 5. CDR3 size: 14 residues. The CDR3 is CASSHSEGAQPQHF. CDR3 bases: TGCGCCAGCAGTCATTCAGAGGGGGCTCAGCCCCAGCATTTT.

The rearrangement links TRBV4-2 to TRBJ1-1; D perhaps matches TRBD1 (5 bases). The ends were cut back, 1 base at V and 2 bases at J, with 8 bases in the middle. The CDR3 contains 14 residues. In germline, CDR1 is LGHNA, CDR2 YNFKEQ. In DNA form, the CDR3 reads TGTGCCAGCAGCCAAGTGCGGGACAACACTGAAGCTTTCTTT. The encoded protein is CASSQVRDNTEAFF.

The chain is built from TRBV2 and TRBJ1-1; D is possibly TRBD1 (6 bases). This CDR3 is 14 amino acids long. V lost 7 bases and J 0 bases, leaving 12 bases between the germline ends. Germline V CDR1 and CDR2: SNHLY, FYNNEI. The CDR3 DNA is TGTGCCAGCAACTACAGGGAACTGAACACTGAAGCTTTCTTT. This codes for CASNYRELNTEAFF.

This clone is a singleton in its sample. The J gene is TRBJ2-3, the V gene TRBV7-6; D may be TRBD1 (7 bases). The CDR3 contains 15 residues. The germline gives CDR1 SGHVS, CDR2 FNYEAQ. With 5 bases removed from V and 1 base from J, the gap between germline ends came to 13 bases. This CDR3 reads CASSPGGIGTDTQYF. The CDR3 DNA reads as TGTGCCAGCAGCCCAGGGGGGATAGGCACAGATACGCAGTATTTT.

The J gene is TRBJ2-4, the V gene TRBV5-4, with 8 bases that match TRBD2. CDR3 length: 15 amino acids. V shed 1 base and J 6 bases; nucleotides not matched to a gene: 6. The V gene's germline CDR1 is SGHNT and CDR2 YYREEE (reference sequence). CDR3 in DNA: TGTGCCAGCAGCTTGAGCGGGAGAGCGTCAAACATTCAGTACTTC. It specifies CASSLSGRASNIQYF. Looking up the rest from reference TRBV5-4 and TRBJ2-4 gives the full variable domain: ETGVTQSPTHLIKTRGQQVTLRCSSQSGHNTVSWYQQALGQGPQFIFQYYREEENGRGNFPPRFSGLQFPNYSSELNVNALELDDSALYLCASSLSGRASNIQYFGAGTRLSVL.

This clone was found once. The rearrangement joins TRBV28 to TRBJ1-1; no clear D gene. The CDR3 runs 14 residues. Germline CDR1 MDHEN, CDR2 SYDVKM. V was clipped by 2 bases and J by 0 bases, with 7 bases between them. CDR3 loop: CASSLETLNTEAFF. In DNA form, the CDR3 reads TGTGCCAGCAGTTTAGAGACTTTGAACACTGAAGCTTTCTTT.

The chain couples TRBV5-1 to TRBJ2-7, with 9 nucleotides matching TRBD2. After removal of 3 bases from V and 4 bases from J, the junction contained 5 bases not matched to a gene. The V gene's germline CDR1 is SGHRS and CDR2 YFSETQ. This CDR3 has 14 amino acids. CDR3: CASSSGTSQYEQYF. The CDR3 nucleotides are TGCGCCAGCAGCTCCGGGACTAGCCAGTACGAGCAGTACTTC.

This chain joins TRBV3-1 (or the pseudogene TRBV3-2) and TRBJ1-5; D gene ambiguous. Germline loops: CDR1 LGHDT, CDR2 YNNKEL (reference sequence). This CDR3 spans 14 amino acids. V lost 0 bases to trimming and J lost 4 bases, with 7 bases between them. CDR3 bases: TGTGCCAGCAGCCAAGACGGAGTTAATCAGCCCCAGCATTTT. Translated: CASSQDGVNQPQHF.

The rearrangement uses TRBV5-6 and TRBJ2-7, with 8 bases lining up with TRBD1. The CDR3 extends over 16 amino acids. Germline loops: CDR1 SGHDT, CDR2 YYEEEE. J was trimmed by 7 bases and V by 0 bases; bases with no gene match: 12. The CDR3 DNA sequence: TGTGCCAGCAGCTTGGTTTGGGCAGGGGGCGCGGGGGAGCAGTACTTC. Translating it yields CASSLVWAGGAGEQYF.